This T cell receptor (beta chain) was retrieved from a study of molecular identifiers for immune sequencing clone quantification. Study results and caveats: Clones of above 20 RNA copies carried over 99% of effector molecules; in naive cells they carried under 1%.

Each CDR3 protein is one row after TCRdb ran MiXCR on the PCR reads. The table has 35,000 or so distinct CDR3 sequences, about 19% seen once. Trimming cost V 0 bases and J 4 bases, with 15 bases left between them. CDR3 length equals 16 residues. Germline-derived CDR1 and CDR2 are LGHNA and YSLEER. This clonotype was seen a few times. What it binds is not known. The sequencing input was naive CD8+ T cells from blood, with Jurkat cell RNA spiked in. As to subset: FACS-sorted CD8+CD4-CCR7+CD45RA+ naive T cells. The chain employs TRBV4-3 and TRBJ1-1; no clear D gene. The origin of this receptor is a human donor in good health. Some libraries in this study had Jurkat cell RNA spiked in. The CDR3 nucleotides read TGCGCCAGCAGCCAAGATTTTCTGGGTTTGGGCACTGAAGCTTTCTTT. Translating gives CASSQDFLGLGTEAFF.